The clone carrying this TCR beta chain was observed a single time. Antigen specificity is unknown. These data originate in a study of CD4 T cells in relation to SARS-CoV-2 and coronaviruses. Study background: Controls used an HIV-1 Nef peptide pool or no peptide.

CD4+ T cells from unexposed donors were obtained before the COVID-19 pandemic (2011-2018). The cells were cultured for about 10 days before CD4+ T cells were isolated. Unexposed-donor CD4+ T cells were probed with SARS-CoV-2 S/N and four cold-coronavirus spikes, cells permitting. Findings and caveats of the study: Monoreactive clones expanded significantly more to SARS-CoV-2 than crossreactive clones did.

Produced via immunoSEQ multiplex PCR; TCRdb's table is partial and in-frame only. The repertoire holds 20,000 or so clones, 78% seen once, with approximately 19% in the top ten. The CDR3 is 14 residues long. Germline V gives CDR1 MGHRA, CDR2 YSYEKL. Trimming left V 1 base short and J 1 base short, with 8 bases between. The V and J genes are TRBV4-1 and TRBJ2-7, with D tentatively TRBD1 or TRBD2 (5 bases each). The sequence derives from a human donor in good health. The sequenced material came from CD4+ T cells from PBMCs, cultured in vitro. In DNA form, the CDR3 reads TGCGCCAGCAGCCAAGGAGGGGCATCCTACGAGCAGTACTTC. Its translation is CASSQGGASYEQYF.